This paragraph reports one TCR beta chain. What this receptor recognizes is not known. No quality values exist for individual bases; no much larger clone is one base distant. CDR1 and CDR2 (MGHDK, SYGVNS) derive from the germline V gene. From its cysteine to its phenylalanine, the CDR3 spans 14 amino acids. Only the CDR3 part of the read is kept: 42 bases, read in frame from the first base. Here V drops 5 bases and J drops 2 bases, and the junction holds 2 bases not matched to any gene. Each donor gave one peripheral blood draw, around 100 mL on average, collected into heparinised tubes. A BD FACSAria II was used to sort naive, central memory, regulatory and stem cell-like memory CD4+ T cells with a panel that included CD45RO, CCR7, CD25, CD127, CD95 and CD27. All sorted populations exceeded 95% purity. PBMCs were separated immediately by Lymphoprep density gradient centrifugation and were stained directly, without being cultured. So that batch effects would be minimized, each experiment stained and sorted samples in pairs, pairing one healthy donor with one patient.

The High Capacity cDNA Reverse Transcription Kit was used to reverse transcribe all of the isolated RNA, meaning that expressed TCRB transcripts were what got sequenced. Deep immunoSEQ sequencing was applied to naive, central memory and regulatory T cell samples, giving an average of about 3.4 million total reads per sample. After sorted cells were lysed in RLT buffer, RNA was extracted with DNase-treated RNeasy Micro or Mini kits, with the choice depending on cell number. Each cell subset was processed separately to prevent cross-contamination, with patient and healthy donor samples processed together. The immunoSEQ multiplex PCR was used to amplify TCRB sequences from cDNA, generating 87-bp fragments that spanned the CDR3 region. Sequencing of the amplicons was performed on the Illumina HiSeq platform. The source study handled its data this way. PCR bias was corrected computationally using synthetic template baselines, and reads within Hamming distance 2 were collapsed, with unmergeable singletons discarded. By aligning reads against IMGT, V, D and J genes, CDR3 length, and insertions or deletions at six rearrangement sites were assigned. Within each subset, clonotype counts were normalized to sorted cell number, and only after that were true diversity and Gini coefficients computed with the tcR R package. The overlap coefficient, calculated on TCRB nucleotide sequences, was used to measure repertoire sharing. As a proxy for the pre-selection repertoire, out-of-frame TCRB sequences from naive cells were analyzed. TCRdb stores this immuneACCESS table with in-frame sequences only. Part of the clones is absent; in the studies checked, under half of the shortfall reflects unresolved V genes, and no reason is known for the rest. The V and J calls and clone size come from that table; D and trimming were worked out from the DNA. This sample lists 680,000 or so clones; under 15% were detected once. 0.022% of the sample goes to the ten largest clones.

The record originates from a study of beta chain features in type 1 diabetes (dated by TCRdb to between 2018 and 2020). Turning to the overall study: Mean age, gender distribution, total cell number and subset yield were not different between patients and healthy donors. A total of roughly 99,000,000 sorted cells were examined across all samples, and the number of cells per subset was strongly correlated with RNA yield. The study compared TCRB repertoires of sorted circulating CD4+ T cell subsets between recently diagnosed type 1 diabetes patients and matched healthy donors. Whereas all 30 or so donors provided naive and central memory subsets, regulatory and stem cell-like memory subsets were isolated from just 8 patients and roughly 8 healthy donors.

On the study overall, not on this receptor specifically: Fewer insertions and more nucleotide deletions at VDJ recombination sites were observed in patients with type 1 diabetes, implying thymic rearrangement abnormalities. Only small numbers of individuals were included in the HLA sub-analyses, which left unresolved whether HLA type had any influence on TCRB rearrangement. A moderate but significant shortening of TCRB CDR3 length was observed in type 1 diabetes patients in all four CD4+ subsets. Sequencing cDNA rather than genomic DNA could over-represent highly expressing activated cells, although activation and CD3 levels did not differ between groups. Naive, central memory and regulatory TCRB repertoires appeared more similar among patients than among healthy donors. PCR may preferentially amplify shorter templates, but because patient and control samples were amplified and corrected together, any resulting skew would affect both groups equally.

This TCR came from a man between 18 and 29 years old with type 1 diabetes. Recombination connected TRBV25-1 to TRBJ2-3, and TRBD1 matches 9 of the central bases. Sequenced sample: naive CD4+ T cells from blood. This specimen's cell subset or site label, per the study, means: true naive CD4+ T cells. For the CDR3, the sequence is CASSRDRATDTQYF. Here is the DNA: TGTGCCAGCAGTAGGGACAGGGCCACAGATACGCAGTATTTT.